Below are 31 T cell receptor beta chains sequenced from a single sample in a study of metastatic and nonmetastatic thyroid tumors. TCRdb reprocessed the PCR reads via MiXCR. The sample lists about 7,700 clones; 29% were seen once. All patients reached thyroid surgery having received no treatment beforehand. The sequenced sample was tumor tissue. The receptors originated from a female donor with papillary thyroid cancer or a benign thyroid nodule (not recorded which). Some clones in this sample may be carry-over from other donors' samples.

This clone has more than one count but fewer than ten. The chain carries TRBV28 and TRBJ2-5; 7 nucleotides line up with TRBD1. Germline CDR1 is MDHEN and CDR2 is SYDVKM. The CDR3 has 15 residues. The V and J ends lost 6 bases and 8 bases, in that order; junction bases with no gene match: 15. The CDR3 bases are TGTGCCAGCAGATCCTTAGACAGGGCCGTGGACACCCAGTACTTC. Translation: CASRSLDRAVDTQYF.

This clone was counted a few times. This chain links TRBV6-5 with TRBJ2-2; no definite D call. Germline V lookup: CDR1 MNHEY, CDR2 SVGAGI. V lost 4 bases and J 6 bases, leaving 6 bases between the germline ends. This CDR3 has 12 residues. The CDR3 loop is CASSSWSGELFF. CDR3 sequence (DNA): TGTGCCAGCAGTTCATGGTCCGGGGAGCTGTTTTTT.

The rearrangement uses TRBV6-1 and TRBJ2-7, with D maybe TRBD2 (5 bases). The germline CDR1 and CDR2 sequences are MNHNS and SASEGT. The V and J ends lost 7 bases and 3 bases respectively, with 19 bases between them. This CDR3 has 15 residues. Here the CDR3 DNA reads TGTGCCAGCAATCAAGCCGCAAGACGGGACTACGAGCAGTACTTC. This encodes CASNQAARRDYEQYF.

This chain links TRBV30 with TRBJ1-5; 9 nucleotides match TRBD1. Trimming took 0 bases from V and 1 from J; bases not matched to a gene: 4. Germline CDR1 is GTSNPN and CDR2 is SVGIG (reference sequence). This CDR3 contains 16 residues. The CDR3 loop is CAWSVPDRGSNQPQHF. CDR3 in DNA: TGTGCCTGGAGTGTGCCAGACAGGGGGAGCAATCAGCCCCAGCATTTT.

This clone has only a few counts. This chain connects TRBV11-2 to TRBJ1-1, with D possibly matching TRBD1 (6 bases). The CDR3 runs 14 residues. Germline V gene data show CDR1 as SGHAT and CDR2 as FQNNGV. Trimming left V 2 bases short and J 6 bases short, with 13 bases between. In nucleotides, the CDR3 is TGTGCCAGCAGCTTAATCCTGGGGGCAGCTGAAGCTTTCTTT. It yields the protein CASSLILGAAEAFF.

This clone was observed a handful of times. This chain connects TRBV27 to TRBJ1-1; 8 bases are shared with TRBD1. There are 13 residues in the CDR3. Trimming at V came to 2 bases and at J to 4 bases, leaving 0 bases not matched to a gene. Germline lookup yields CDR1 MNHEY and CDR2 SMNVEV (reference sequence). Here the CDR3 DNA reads TGTGCCAGCAGTTTACAGGGGGCCACTGAAGCTTTCTTT. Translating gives CASSLQGATEAFF.

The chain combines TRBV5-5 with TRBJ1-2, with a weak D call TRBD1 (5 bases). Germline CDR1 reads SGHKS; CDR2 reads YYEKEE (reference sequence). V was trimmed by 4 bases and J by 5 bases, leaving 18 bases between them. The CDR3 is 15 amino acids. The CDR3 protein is CASSPDAGSGYGYTF. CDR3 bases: TGTGCCAGCAGCCCGGACGCAGGGAGCGGGTATGGCTACACCTTC. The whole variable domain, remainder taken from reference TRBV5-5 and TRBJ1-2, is DAGVTQSPTHLIKTRGQQVTLRCSPISGHKSVSWYQQVLGQGPQFIFQYYEKEERGRGNFPDRFSARQFPNYSSELNVNALLLGDSALYLCASSPDAGSGYGYTFGSGTRLTVV.

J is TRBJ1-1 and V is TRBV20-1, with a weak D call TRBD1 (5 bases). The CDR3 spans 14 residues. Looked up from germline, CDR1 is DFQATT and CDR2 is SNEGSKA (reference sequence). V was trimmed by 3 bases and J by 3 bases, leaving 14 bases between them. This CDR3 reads CSASVRAPHTEAFF. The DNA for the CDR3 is TGCAGTGCTAGTGTCAGGGCCCCCCACACTGAAGCTTTCTTT.

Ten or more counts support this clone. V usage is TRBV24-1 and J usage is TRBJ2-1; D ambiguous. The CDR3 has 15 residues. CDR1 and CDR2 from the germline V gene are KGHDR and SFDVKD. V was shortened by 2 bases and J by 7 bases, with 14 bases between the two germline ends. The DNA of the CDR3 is TGTGCCACCAGTGATTCTACGGGTCGACGGAATGAGCAGTTCTTC. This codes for CATSDSTGRRNEQFF.

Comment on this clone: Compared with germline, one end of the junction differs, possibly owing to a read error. This CDR3 is CTSSLGTSGGETQYF. The CDR3 bases are TGCACCAGCAGCTTGGGGACTAGCGGGGGAGAGACCCAGTACTTC. This rearrangement joins TRBV5-1 to TRBJ2-5; 14 bases agree with TRBD2. Germline CDR1 SGHRS, CDR2 YFSETQ. The CDR3 extends over 15 amino acids.

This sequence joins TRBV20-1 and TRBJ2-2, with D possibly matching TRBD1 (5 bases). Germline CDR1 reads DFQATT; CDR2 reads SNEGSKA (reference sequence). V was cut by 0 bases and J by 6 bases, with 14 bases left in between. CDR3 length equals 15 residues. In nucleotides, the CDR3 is TGCAGTGCTAGAGACTCGGACACTCACGCCGGGGAGCTGTTTTTT. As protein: CSARDSDTHAGELFF.

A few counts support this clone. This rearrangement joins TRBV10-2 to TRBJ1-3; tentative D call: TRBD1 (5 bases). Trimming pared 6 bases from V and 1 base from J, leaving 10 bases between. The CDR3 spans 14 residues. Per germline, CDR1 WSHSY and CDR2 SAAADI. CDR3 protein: CASRGGTSGNTIYF. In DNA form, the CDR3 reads TGCGCCAGCAGGGGGGGGACTTCTGGAAACACCATATATTTT.

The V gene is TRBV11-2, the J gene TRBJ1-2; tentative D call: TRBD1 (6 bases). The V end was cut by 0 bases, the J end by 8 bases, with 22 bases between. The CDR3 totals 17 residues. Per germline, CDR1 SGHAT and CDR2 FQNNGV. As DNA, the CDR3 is TGTGCCAGCAGCTTAGAGTCGGGGGGCGGGACCTTCTTCGGCTACACCTTC. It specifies CASSLESGGGTFFGYTF.

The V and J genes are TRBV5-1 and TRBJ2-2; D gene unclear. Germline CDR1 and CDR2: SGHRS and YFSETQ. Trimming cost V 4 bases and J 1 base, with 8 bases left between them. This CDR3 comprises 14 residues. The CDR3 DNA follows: TGCGCCAGCAGCATGGCAGTGAACACCGGGGAGCTGTTTTTT. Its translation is CASSMAVNTGELFF.

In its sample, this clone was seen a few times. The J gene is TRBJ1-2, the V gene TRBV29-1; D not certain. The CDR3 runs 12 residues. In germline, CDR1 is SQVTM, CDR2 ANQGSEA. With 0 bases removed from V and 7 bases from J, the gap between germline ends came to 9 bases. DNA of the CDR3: TGCAGCGTTGAAGATCTGAGGTTTGGCTACACCTTC. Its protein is CSVEDLRFGYTF.

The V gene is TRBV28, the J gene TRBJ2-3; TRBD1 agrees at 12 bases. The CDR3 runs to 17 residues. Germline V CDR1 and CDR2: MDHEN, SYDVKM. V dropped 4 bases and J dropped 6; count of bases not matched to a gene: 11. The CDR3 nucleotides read TGTGCCAGCAGTTCCTCGGGACAGGGGGCGTTGATGGATACGCAGTATTTT. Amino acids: CASSSSGQGALMDTQYF.

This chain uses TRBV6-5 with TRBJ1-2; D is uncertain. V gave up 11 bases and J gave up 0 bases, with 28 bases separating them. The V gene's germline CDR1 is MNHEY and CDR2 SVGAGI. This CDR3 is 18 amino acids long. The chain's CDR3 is CASSGPAFASYPNYGYTF. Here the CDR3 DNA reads TGTGCCTCCTCTGGTCCAGCCTTCGCCAGTTATCCTAACTATGGCTACACCTTC.

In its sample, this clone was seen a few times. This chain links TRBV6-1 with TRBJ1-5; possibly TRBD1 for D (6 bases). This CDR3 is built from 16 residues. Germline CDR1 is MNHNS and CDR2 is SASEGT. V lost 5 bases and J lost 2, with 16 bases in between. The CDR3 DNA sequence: TGTGCCAGCAGTAGGGGGGGGAGTTATGGCAATCAGCCCCAGCATTTT. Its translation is CASSRGGSYGNQPQHF.

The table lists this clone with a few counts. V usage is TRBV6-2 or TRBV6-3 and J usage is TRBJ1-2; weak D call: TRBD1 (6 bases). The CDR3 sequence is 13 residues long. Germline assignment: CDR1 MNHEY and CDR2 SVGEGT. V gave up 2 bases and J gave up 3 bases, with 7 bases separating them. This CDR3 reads CASSYPGDYGYTF. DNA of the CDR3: TGTGCCAGCAGTTACCCAGGGGACTATGGCTACACCTTC.

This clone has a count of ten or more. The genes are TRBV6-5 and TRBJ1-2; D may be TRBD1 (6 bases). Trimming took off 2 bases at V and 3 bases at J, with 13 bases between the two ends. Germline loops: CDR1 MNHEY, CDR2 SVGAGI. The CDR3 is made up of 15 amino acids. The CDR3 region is CASSYGNRVDYGYTF. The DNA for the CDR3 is TGTGCCAGCAGTTACGGGAACAGGGTGGACTATGGCTACACCTTC.

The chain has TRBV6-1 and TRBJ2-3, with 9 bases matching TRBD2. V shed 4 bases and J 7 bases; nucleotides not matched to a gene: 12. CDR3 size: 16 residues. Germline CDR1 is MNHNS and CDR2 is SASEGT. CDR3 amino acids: CASSGLNSGSPNTQYF. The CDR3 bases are TGTGCCAGCAGTGGCCTAAATAGCGGGAGTCCCAATACGCAGTATTTT.

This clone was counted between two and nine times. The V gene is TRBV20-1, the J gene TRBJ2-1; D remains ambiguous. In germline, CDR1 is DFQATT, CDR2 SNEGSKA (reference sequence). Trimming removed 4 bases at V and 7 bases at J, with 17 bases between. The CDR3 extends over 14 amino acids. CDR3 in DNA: TGCAGTGCTACCCCGTTTGGGATGGGGAATGAGCAGTTCTTC. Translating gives CSATPFGMGNEQFF.

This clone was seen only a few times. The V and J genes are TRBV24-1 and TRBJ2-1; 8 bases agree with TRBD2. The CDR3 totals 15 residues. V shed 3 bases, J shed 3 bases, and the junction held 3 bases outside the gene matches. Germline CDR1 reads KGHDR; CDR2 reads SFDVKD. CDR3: CATSDRGGGYNEQFF. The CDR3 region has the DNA TGTGCCACCAGTGATCGGGGGGGGGGCTACAATGAGCAGTTCTTC.

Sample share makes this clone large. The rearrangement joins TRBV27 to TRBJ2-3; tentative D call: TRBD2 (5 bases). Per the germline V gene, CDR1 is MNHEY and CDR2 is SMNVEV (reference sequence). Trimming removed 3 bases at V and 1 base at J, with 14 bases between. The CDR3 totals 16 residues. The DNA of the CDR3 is TGTGCCAGCAGTTTCATTTTAAGCGGAGGCACAGATACGCAGTATTTT. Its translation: CASSFILSGGTDTQYF.

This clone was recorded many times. CDR3 DNA sequence: TGTGCCTGGAGTGTATCTTTCAGCTCCTACAATGAGCAGTTCTTC. Translated: CAWSVSFSSYNEQFF. The genes are TRBV30 and TRBJ2-1; D remains unclear. V was shortened by 0 bases and J by 0 bases, with 9 bases between the two germline ends. CDR3 size: 15 residues. CDR1 and CDR2 (germline): GTSNPN, SVGIG (reference sequence). The full variable domain, completed using reference TRBV30 and TRBJ2-1, is SQTIHQWPATLVQPVGSPLSLECTVEGTSNPNLYWYRQAAGRGLQLLFYSVGIGQISSEVPQNLSASRPQDRQFILSSKKLLLSDSGFYLCAWSVSFSSYNEQFFGPGTRLTVL.

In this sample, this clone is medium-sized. CDR3 amino acids: CSASTSFIWDTQYF. DNA for the CDR3: TGCAGTGCTTCCACTAGCTTTATTTGGGATACGCAGTATTTT. The V gene is TRBV20-1, the J gene TRBJ2-3, with D maybe TRBD2 (6 bases). V was pared by 5 bases and J by 6 bases, with 18 bases between. The CDR3 consists of 14 residues. In germline, CDR1 is DFQATT, CDR2 SNEGSKA (reference sequence).

CDR3 loop: CASRLRTGADTEAFF. The CDR3 nucleotides are TGTGCCAGCAGACTTAGGACAGGGGCTGACACTGAAGCTTTCTTT. The rearrangement joins TRBV6-1 to TRBJ1-1, with 9 nucleotides matching TRBD1. V shed 6 bases and J 3 bases; nucleotides not matched to a gene: 8. The CDR3 is made up of 15 amino acids. CDR1 MNHNS and CDR2 SASEGT come from the germline V gene.

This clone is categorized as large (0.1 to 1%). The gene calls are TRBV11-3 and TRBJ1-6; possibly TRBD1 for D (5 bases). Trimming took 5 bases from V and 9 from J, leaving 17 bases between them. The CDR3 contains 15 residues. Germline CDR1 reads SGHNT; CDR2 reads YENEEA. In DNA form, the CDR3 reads TGTGCCAGCAGCACCCGGGAGTCGGGGGGTTCACCCCTCCACTTT. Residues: CASSTRESGGSPLHF.

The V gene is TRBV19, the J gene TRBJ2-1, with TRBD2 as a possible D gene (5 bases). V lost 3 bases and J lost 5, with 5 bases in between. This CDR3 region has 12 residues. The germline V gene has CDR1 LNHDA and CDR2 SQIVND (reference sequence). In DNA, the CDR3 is TGTGCCAGTAGTATCGGGAACAATGAGCAGTTCTTC. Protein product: CASSIGNNEQFF. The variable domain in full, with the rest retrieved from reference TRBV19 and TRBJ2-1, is DGGITQSPKYLFRKEGQNVTLSCEQNLNHDAMYWYRQDPGQGLRLIYYSQIVNDFQKGDIAEGYSVSREKKESFPLTVTSAQKNPTAFYLCASSIGNNEQFFGPGTRLTVL.

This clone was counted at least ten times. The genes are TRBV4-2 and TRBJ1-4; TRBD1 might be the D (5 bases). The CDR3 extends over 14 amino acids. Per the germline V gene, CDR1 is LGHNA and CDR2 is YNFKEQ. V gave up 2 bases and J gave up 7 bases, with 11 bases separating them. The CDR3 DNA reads TGTGCCAGCAGCCAACCCCGGGACCTTGAAAAACTGTTTTTT. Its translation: CASSQPRDLEKLFF.

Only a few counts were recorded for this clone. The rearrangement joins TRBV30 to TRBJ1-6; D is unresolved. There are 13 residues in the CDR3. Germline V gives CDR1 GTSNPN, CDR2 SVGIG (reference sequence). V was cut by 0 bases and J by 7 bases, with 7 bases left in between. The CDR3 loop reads CAWSVRSNSPLHF. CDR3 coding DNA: TGTGCCTGGAGTGTTAGGTCGAATTCACCCCTCCACTTT.